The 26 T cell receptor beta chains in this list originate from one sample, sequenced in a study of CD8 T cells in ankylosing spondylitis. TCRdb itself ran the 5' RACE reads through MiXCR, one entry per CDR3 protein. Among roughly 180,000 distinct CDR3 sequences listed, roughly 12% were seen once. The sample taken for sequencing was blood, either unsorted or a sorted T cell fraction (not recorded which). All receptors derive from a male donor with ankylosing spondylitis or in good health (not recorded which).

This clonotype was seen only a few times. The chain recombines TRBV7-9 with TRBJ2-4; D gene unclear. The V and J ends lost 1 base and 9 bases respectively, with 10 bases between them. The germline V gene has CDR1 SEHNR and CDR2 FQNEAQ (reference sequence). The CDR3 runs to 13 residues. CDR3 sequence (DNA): TGTGCCAGCAGCTTAGGACAATTGGGCATTCAGTACTTC. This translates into CASSLGQLGIQYF.

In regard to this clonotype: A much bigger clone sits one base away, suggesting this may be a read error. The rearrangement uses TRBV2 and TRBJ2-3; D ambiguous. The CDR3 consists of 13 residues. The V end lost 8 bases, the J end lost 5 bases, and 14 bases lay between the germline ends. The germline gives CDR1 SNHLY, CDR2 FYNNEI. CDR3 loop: CASGVLLGDTQYF. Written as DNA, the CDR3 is TGTGCCAGCGGAGTACTGCTCGGAGATACGCAGTATTTT.

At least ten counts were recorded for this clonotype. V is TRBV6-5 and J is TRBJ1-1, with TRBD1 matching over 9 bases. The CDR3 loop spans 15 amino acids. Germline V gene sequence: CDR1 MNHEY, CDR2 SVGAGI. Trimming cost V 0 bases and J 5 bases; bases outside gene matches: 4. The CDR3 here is CASSYSGQGRTEAFF. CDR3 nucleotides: TGTGCCAGCAGTTACTCTGGACAGGGGAGAACTGAAGCTTTCTTT.

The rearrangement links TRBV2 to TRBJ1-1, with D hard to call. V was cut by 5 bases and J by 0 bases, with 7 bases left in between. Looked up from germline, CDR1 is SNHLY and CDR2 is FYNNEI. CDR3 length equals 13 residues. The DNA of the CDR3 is TGTGCCAGCAGTCCAGTTATGAACACTGAAGCTTTCTTT. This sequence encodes CASSPVMNTEAFF. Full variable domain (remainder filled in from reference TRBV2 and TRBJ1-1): EPEVTQTPSHQVTQMGQEVILRCVPISNHLYFYWYRQILGQKVEFLVSFYNNEISEKSEIFDDQFSVERPDGSNFTLKIRSTKLEDSAMYFCASSPVMNTEAFFGQGTRLTVV.

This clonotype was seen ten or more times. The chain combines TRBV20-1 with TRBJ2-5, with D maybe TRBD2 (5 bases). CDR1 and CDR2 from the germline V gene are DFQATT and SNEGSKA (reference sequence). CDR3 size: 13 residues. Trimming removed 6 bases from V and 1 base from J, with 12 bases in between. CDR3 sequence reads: CSAEEAGQETQYF. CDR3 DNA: TGCAGTGCCGAAGAGGCGGGCCAAGAGACCCAGTACTTC.

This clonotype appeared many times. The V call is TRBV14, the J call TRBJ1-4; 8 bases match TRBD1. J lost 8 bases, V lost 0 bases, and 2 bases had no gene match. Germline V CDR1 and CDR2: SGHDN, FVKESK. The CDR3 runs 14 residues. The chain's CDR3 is CASSQETGEEKLFF. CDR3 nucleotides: TGTGCCAGCAGCCAAGAGACAGGGGAGGAAAAACTGTTTTTT.

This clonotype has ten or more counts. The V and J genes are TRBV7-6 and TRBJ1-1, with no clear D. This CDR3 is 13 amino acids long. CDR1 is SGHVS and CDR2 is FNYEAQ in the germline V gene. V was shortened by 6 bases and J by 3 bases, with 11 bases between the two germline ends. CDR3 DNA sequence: TGTGCCAGCAGTCCCCCCGACGACACTGAAGCTTTCTTT. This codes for CASSPPDDTEAFF.

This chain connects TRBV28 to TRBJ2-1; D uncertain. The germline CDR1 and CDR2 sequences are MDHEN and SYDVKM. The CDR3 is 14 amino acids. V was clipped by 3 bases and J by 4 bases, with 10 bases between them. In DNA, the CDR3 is TGTGCCAGCAGTTTGGCCAACCAGTACAATGAGCAGTTCTTC. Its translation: CASSLANQYNEQFF.

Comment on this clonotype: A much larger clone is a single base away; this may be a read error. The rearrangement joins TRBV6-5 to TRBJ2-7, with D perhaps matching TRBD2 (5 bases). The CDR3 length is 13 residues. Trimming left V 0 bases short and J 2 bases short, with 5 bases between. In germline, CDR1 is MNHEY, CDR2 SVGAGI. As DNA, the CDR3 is TGTGCCAGCAGTTACTCGAGGGCCTACGAGCAGTACTTC. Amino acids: CASSYSRAYEQYF.

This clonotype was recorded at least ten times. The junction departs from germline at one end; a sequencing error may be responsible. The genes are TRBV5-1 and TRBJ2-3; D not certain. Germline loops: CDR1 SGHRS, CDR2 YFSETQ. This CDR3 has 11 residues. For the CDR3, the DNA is TGTGCCAGCAGCTCAACAGATACGCAGTATTTT. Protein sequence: CASSSTDTQYF. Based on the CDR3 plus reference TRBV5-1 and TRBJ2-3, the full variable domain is KAGVTQTPRYLIKTRGQQVTLSCSPISGHRSVSWYQQTPGQGLQFLFEYFSETQRNKGNFPGRFSGRQFSNSRSEMNVSTLELGDSALYLCASSSTDTQYFGPGTRLTVL.

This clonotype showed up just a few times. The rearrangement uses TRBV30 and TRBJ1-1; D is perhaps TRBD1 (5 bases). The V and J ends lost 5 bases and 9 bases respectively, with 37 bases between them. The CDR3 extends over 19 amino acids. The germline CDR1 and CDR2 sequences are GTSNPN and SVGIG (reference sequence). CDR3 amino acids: CAWEIDSPLGSTPHRQAFF. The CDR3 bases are TGTGCCTGGGAGATAGACAGCCCCTTAGGATCGACTCCTCACCGTCAAGCTTTCTTT.

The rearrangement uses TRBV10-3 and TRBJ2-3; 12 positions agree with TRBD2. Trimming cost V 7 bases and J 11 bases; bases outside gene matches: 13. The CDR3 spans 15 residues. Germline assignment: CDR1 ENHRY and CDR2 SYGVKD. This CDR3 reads CAITTTSGGAQEQYF. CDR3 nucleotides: TGTGCCATCACTACGACTAGCGGGGGTGCCCAGGAGCAGTATTTT.

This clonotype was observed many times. The DNA for the CDR3 is TGCGCCAGCAGCTTGGACTTTCAAGAGACCCAGTACTTC. Residues: CASSLDFQETQYF. The genes are TRBV5-1 and TRBJ2-5; D is undetermined. The CDR3 extends over 13 amino acids. CDR1 is SGHRS and CDR2 is YFSETQ in the germline V gene. V lost 0 bases, J lost 2 bases, and 5 bases lay in between.

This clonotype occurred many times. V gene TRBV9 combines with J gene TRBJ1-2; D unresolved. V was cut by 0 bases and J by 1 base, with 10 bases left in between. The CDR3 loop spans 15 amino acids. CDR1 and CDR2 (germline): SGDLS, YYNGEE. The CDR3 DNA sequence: TGTGCCAGCAGCGTAGAGGCAGGACTTAACTATGGCTACACCTTC. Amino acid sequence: CASSVEAGLNYGYTF.

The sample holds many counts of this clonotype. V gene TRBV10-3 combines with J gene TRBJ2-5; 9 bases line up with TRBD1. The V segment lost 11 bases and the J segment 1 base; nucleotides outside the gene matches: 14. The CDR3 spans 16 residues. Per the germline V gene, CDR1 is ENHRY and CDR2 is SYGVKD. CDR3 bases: TGTGCCGTATCAGGTGGGACAGGGACCTCCCAAGAGACCCAGTACTTC. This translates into CAVSGGTGTSQETQYF.

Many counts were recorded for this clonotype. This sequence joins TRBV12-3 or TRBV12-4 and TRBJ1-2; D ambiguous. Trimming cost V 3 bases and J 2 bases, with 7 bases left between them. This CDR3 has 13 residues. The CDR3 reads CASSLAVNYGYTF. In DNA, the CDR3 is TGTGCCAGCAGTTTGGCGGTAAACTATGGCTACACCTTC.

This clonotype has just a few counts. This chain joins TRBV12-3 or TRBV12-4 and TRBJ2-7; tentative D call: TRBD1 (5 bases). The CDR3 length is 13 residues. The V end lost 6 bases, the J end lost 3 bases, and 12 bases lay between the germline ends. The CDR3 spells CASSRGHYYEQYF. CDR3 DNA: TGTGCCAGCAGCCGTGGACACTACTACGAGCAGTACTTC.

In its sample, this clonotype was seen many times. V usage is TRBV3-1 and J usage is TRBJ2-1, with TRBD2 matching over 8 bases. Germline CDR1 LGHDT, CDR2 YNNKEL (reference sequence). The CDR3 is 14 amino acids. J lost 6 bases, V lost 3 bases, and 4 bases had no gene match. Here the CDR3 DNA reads TGTGCCAGCAGCCAGCGGACTAGCTCCAATGAGCAGTTCTTC. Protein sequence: CASSQRTSSNEQFF.

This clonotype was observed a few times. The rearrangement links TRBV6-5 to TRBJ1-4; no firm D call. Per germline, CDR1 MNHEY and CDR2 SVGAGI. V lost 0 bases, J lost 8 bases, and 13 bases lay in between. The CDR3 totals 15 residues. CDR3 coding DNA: TGTGCCAGCAGTTACTCTCCGGACGGGAGGGAAAAACTGTTTTTT. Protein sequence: CASSYSPDGREKLFF.

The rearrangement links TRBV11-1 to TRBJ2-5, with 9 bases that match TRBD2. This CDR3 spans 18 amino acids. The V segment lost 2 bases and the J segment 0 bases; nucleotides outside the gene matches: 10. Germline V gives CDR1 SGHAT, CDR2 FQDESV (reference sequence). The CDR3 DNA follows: TGTGCCAGCAGCTTAATCAGGACTAGCGAGGACAACCAAGAGACCCAGTACTTC. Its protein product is CASSLIRTSEDNQETQYF.

DNA for the CDR3: TGCAGTGCGAGCGAGGGAGGGGATACGCAGTATTTT. It codes for CSASEGGDTQYF. The gene calls are TRBV20-1 and TRBJ2-3, with 7 bases that match TRBD2. Trimming removed 6 bases from V and 6 bases from J; junction bases left unmatched: 6. The CDR3 is 12 amino acids. Germline loops: CDR1 DFQATT, CDR2 SNEGSKA (reference sequence).

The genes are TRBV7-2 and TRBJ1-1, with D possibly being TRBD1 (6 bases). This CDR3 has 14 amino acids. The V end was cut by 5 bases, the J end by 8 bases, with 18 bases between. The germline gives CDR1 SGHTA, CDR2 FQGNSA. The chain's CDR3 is CASSTRSGAGEAFF. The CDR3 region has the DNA TGTGCCAGCAGCACGCGTTCGGGGGCTGGGGAAGCTTTCTTT.

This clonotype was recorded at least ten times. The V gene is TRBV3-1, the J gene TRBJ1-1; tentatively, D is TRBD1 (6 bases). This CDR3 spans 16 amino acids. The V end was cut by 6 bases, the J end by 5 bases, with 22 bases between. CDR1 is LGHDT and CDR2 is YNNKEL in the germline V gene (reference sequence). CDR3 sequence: CASRLGSGGGRTEAFF. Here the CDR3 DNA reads TGTGCCAGCAGGCTGGGCTCTGGGGGGGGGCGGACTGAAGCTTTCTTT.

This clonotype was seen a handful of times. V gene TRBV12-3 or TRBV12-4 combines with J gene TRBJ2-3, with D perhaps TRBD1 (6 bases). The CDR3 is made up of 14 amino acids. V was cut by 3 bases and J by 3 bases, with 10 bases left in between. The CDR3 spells CASSFRGMTDTQYF. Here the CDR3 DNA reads TGTGCCAGCAGTTTTAGGGGGATGACAGATACGCAGTATTTT.

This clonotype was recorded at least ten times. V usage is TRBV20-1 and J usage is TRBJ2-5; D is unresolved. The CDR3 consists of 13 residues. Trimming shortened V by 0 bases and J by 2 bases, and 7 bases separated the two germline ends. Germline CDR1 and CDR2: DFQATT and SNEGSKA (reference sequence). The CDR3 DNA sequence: TGCAGTGCTAGAGATCTCAGACAAGAGACCCAGTACTTC. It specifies CSARDLRQETQYF.

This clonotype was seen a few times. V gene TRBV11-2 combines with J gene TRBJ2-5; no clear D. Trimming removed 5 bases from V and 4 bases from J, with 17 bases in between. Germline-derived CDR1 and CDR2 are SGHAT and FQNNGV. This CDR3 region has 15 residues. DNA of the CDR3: TGTGCCAGCAGCCCCAGTCCGGGCCTCGGAGAGACCCAGTACTTC. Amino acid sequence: CASSPSPGLGETQYF.